This TCR beta chain was sequenced in a study of graft-versus-host responses after intestinal transplantation. Germline values: CDR1 SQVTM, CDR2 ANQGSEA. Trimming took 0 bases from V and 4 from J, leaving 12 bases between them. The CDR3 extends over 14 amino acids. Assay: immunoSEQ multiplex PCR; the TCRdb copy retains only in-frame clones and omits some. In the table there are fewer than 75,000 clones, around 90% of which are singletons. This material consisted of PBMCs, taken 26 days after transplant. The sequence was obtained from a human patient who received an intestinal transplant, so some T cells may come from the graft donor. The rearrangement links TRBV29-1 to TRBJ1-2; D perhaps matches TRBD1 (5 bases). The CDR3 DNA follows: TGCAGCGTTGAAGAACAGGACCCTCCCTATGGCTACACCTTC. Amino acids: CSVEEQDPPYGYTF.